Below, 20 T cell receptor beta chains from the same sample are listed, as sequenced in a study of cytomegalovirus exposure and HLA in healthy donors. The PCR ran on 60 Vbeta and 13 Jbeta primers. The protocol was immunoSEQ multiplex PCR, while the TCRdb copy is restricted to in-frame clones and leaves out a portion. Its table records roughly 42,000 clones. Sample: PBMCs. These receptor sequences come from a man aged 25-45 years in good health and CMV-seronegative.

To note about this clone: The same CDR3 is also encoded by other DNA sequences in this sample. The genes are TRBV9 and TRBJ2-7; no firm D call. This CDR3 contains 13 residues. CDR1 SGDLS and CDR2 YYNGEE come from the germline V gene. V was trimmed by 3 bases and J by 5 bases, leaving 12 bases between them. For the CDR3, the DNA is TGTGCCAGCAGCGCCAAGGTGGGCGACGAGCAGTACTTC. Protein product: CASSAKVGDEQYF.

This chain uses TRBV19 with TRBJ2-2, with D hard to call. Germline CDR1 reads LNHDA; CDR2 reads SQIVND (reference sequence). The CDR3 is 14 amino acids. Between the trimmed V and J ends, which lost 6 bases and 1 base, there was a span of 9 bases. CDR3 region: CASRLDWNTGELFF. DNA for the CDR3: TGTGCCAGTAGGTTAGATTGGAACACCGGGGAGCTGTTTTTT.

The rearrangement links TRBV15 to TRBJ2-7, with 7 bases that match TRBD2. The CDR3 runs 15 residues. J was trimmed by 1 base and V by 0 bases; bases with no gene match: 3. Germline assignment: CDR1 LNHNV and CDR2 YYDKDF (reference sequence). The CDR3 loop is CATSRDGGGSYEQYF. In DNA, the CDR3 is TGTGCCACCAGCAGAGATGGCGGGGGATCCTACGAGCAGTACTTC.

The CDR3 protein is CASSSIAGGGDTQYF. As DNA, the CDR3 is TGTGCCAGCAGCTCAATAGCGGGGGGAGGGGATACGCAGTATTTT. This rearrangement joins TRBV7-2 to TRBJ2-3; 10 bases are a match to TRBD2. V lost 4 bases and J lost 6; bases outside the gene matches: 7. Germline CDR1 and CDR2: SGHTA and FQGNSA. This CDR3 contains 15 residues.

This rearrangement joins TRBV4-3 to TRBJ1-6; a possible D gene is TRBD1 (5 bases). V was trimmed by 1 base and J by 6 bases, leaving 10 bases between them. Looked up from germline, CDR1 is LGHNA and CDR2 is YSLEER. The CDR3 covers 15 residues. For the CDR3, the DNA is TGCGCCAGCAGCCAAGTAAGGGGCTCTAATTCACCCCTCCACTTT. It is translated as CASSQVRGSNSPLHF.

J is TRBJ2-7 and V is TRBV6-5, with TRBD2 as a possible D gene (6 bases). In germline, CDR1 is MNHEY, CDR2 SVGAGI. V was pared by 2 bases and J by 2 bases, with 13 bases between. CDR3 length equals 15 residues. Here the CDR3 reads CASSYLGTRAYEQYF. The DNA of the CDR3 is TGTGCCAGCAGTTACCTCGGGACTCGAGCCTACGAGCAGTACTTC.

CDR3 in amino acids: CASSYRTSGNSEQYF. DNA of the CDR3: TGCGCCAGCAGCTACCGGACTAGCGGGAACAGCGAGCAGTACTTC. The genes are TRBV5-1 and TRBJ2-7, with TRBD2 matching 12 bases. The CDR3 runs to 15 residues. V lost 3 bases, J lost 6 bases, and 7 bases stayed unmatched. CDR1 and CDR2 from the germline V gene are SGHRS and YFSETQ.

The chain couples TRBV29-1 to TRBJ2-7, with a weak D call TRBD1 (6 bases). The CDR3 extends over 14 amino acids. The V gene's germline CDR1 is SQVTM and CDR2 ANQGSEA. Trimming removed 2 bases from V and 1 base from J, with 12 bases in between. CDR3 in DNA: TGCAGCGTTGAATCGAAGGGGGAATCCTACGAGCAGTACTTC. This encodes CSVESKGESYEQYF.

The CDR3 DNA is TGCGCCAGCAGCTCACTAGCCGGGACCGGGGAGCTGTTTTTT. Amino acids: CASSSLAGTGELFF. The chain has TRBV4-3 and TRBJ2-2; weak D call: TRBD2 (6 bases). V gave up 5 bases and J gave up 5 bases, with 12 bases separating them. The CDR3 sequence is 14 residues long. Per germline, CDR1 LGHNA and CDR2 YSLEER.

This chain joins TRBV14 and TRBJ1-2, with D tentatively TRBD1 (5 bases). The V and J ends lost 1 base and 8 bases respectively, with 17 bases between them. Germline lookup yields CDR1 SGHDN and CDR2 FVKESK. CDR3 length: 15 residues. CDR3 nucleotides: TGTGCCAGCAGCCAAGTCCGGGGAGGGGTGAACGGCTACACCTTC. It encodes CASSQVRGGVNGYTF.

J is TRBJ1-1 and V is TRBV14, with 7 positions matching TRBD1. Germline V lookup: CDR1 SGHDN, CDR2 FVKESK. This CDR3 has 14 amino acids. Losses at the gene ends were 1 base for V and 3 bases for J; bases not matched to a gene: 2. CDR3 sequence: CASSQGDRDTEAFF. The CDR3 DNA reads as TGTGCCAGCAGCCAAGGAGACAGGGACACTGAAGCTTTCTTT.

The gene calls are TRBV6-5 and TRBJ1-1; TRBD1 agrees at 7 bases. Germline V gives CDR1 MNHEY, CDR2 SVGAGI. This CDR3 has 15 residues. V lost 6 bases and J lost 3; bases outside the gene matches: 10. In DNA, the CDR3 is TGTGCCAGCAGGCGAGGGGGACAGCGGCACACTGAAGCTTTCTTT. It is translated as CASRRGGQRHTEAFF.

J is TRBJ2-7 and V is TRBV7-7; 10 bases agree with TRBD2. CDR1 SSHAT and CDR2 FNYEAQ come from the germline V gene (reference sequence). The ends lost 3 bases at V and 4 bases at J; junction bases unmatched: 3. The CDR3 extends over 14 amino acids. In DNA, the CDR3 is TGTGCCAGCAGCTTGGGACTAGCGAATTACGAGCAGTACTTC. Its protein is CASSLGLANYEQYF.

The DNA of the CDR3 is TGTGCCAGCAGCTTACAGGAGACTGAAGCTTTCTTT. This codes for CASSLQETEAFF. The chain combines TRBV5-6 with TRBJ1-1; D is perhaps TRBD1 (5 bases). The CDR3 is 12 residues long. Germline V lookup: CDR1 SGHDT, CDR2 YYEEEE. V was cut by 2 bases and J by 5 bases, with 7 bases left in between.

The CDR3 reads CASKTTGGQGNTIYF. The CDR3 nucleotides are TGTGCCAGCAAAACGACAGGGGGCCAAGGAAACACCATATATTTT. The chain carries TRBV6-5 and TRBJ1-3; 10 bases line up with TRBD1. V gave up 7 bases and J gave up 4 bases; unmatched junction bases: 7. CDR1 is MNHEY and CDR2 is SVGAGI in the germline V gene. CDR3 length: 15 residues.

The chain employs TRBV9 and TRBJ2-3; 7 nucleotides agree with TRBD1. Germline CDR1 is SGDLS and CDR2 is YYNGEE. The ends lost 0 bases at V and 6 bases at J; junction bases unmatched: 7. The CDR3 runs to 15 residues. The CDR3 loop is CASSVGTGVRDTQYF. CDR3 coding DNA: TGTGCCAGCAGCGTAGGAACAGGGGTTAGGGATACGCAGTATTTT. The variable domain in full, with the rest retrieved from reference TRBV9 and TRBJ2-3, is DSGVTQTPKHLITATGQRVTLRCSPRSGDLSVYWYQQSLDQGLQFLIQYYNGEERAKGNILERFSAQQFPDLHSELNLSSLELGDSALYFCASSVGTGVRDTQYFGPGTRLTVL.

The chain combines TRBV10-3 with TRBJ1-1; 8 bases fit TRBD1. Germline V gene data show CDR1 as ENHRY and CDR2 as SYGVKD. CDR3 length: 14 residues. Germline trimming cut 6 bases from V and 1 base from J; bases unmatched to any gene: 4. Written as DNA, the CDR3 is TGTGCCATCAGCGGACAGGGCTGGAACACTGAAGCTTTCTTT. This encodes CAISGQGWNTEAFF.

This chain uses TRBV7-8 with TRBJ2-1; the D gene is possibly TRBD2 (5 bases). Looked up from germline, CDR1 is SGHVS and CDR2 is FQNEAQ. V lost 2 bases to trimming and J lost 9 bases, with 8 bases between them. The CDR3 loop spans 12 amino acids. CDR3 amino acids: CASSLSGGEQFF. The CDR3, as DNA: TGTGCCAGCAGCTTATCTGGAGGTGAGCAGTTCTTC.

Turning to this clone: A junction end diverges from the germline sequence, so it may reflect a read error. The chain uses TRBV4-2 and TRBJ2-1; TRBD2 matches at 10 bases. Germline lookup yields CDR1 LGHNA and CDR2 YNFKEQ. The CDR3 sequence is 16 residues long. The CDR3 sequence: CASSRGTSDSDNEQFF. CDR3 nucleotide sequence: TGTGCCAGCAGCCGCGGGACTAGCGACTCCGACAATGAGCAGTTCTTC.

The chain joins TRBV6-5 to TRBJ1-2; TRBD1 agrees at 8 bases. The CDR3 loop spans 14 amino acids. CDR1 is MNHEY, CDR2 SVGAGI, per germline. V shed 2 bases and J 4 bases; nucleotides not matched to a gene: 3. The CDR3 reads CASSYTGTGYGYTF. In DNA form, the CDR3 reads TGTGCCAGCAGTTACACCGGGACAGGCTATGGCTACACCTTC.